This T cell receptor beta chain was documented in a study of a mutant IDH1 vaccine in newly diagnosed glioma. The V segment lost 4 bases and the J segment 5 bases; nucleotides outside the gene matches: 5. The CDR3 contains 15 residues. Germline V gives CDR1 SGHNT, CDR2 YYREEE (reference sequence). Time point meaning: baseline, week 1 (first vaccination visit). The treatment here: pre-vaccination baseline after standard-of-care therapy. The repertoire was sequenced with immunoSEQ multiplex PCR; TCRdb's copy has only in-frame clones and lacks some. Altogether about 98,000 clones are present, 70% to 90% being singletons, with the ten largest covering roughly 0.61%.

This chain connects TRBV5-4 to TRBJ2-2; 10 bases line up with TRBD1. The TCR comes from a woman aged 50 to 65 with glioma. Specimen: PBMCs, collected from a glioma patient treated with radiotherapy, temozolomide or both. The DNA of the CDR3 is TGTGCCAGCAGCACCGGGACAGGGGCGACCGGGGAGCTGTTTTTT. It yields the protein CASSTGTGATGELFF.